The 30 T cell receptor beta chains below come from one sample, sequenced in a study of brain T cells in children with intractable seizures. Sequencing was performed with immunoSEQ multiplex PCR; in TCRdb, only in-frame clones are kept and a portion is missing. This table has 340,000 or so clones, approximately 93% appearing once. The time point was: blood from clinic visit 5 months post-surgery; TSC patient then seizure free. The starting material was peripheral blood, obtained approximately 5 months after surgery. The receptor source for this set is a boy younger than two with tuberous sclerosis and intractable seizures.

A few counts support this clone. V and J are TRBV7-9 and TRBJ1-2; D is ambiguous. This CDR3 is built from 13 residues. Between the trimmed V and J ends, which lost 1 base and 3 bases, there was a span of 6 bases. The germline V gene encodes CDR1 SEHNR and CDR2 FQNEAQ (reference sequence). DNA of the CDR3: TGTGCCAGCAGCTTAGTTGGGGACTATGGCTACACCTTC. Translated, it gives CASSLVGDYGYTF.

V usage is TRBV4-1 and J usage is TRBJ2-1; TRBD1 is a possible D gene (5 bases). The V gene lost 4 bases and the J gene lost 8 bases, with 12 bases spanning the gap. CDR3 length: 13 amino acids. The germline V gene encodes CDR1 MGHRA and CDR2 YSYEKL. Here the CDR3 reads CASSPRQSDEQFF. CDR3 nucleotides: TGCGCCAGCAGCCCGCGACAGAGCGATGAGCAGTTCTTC.

Only a few counts were recorded for this clone. Other nucleotide sequences from this sample produce the same CDR3. The chain recombines TRBV30 with TRBJ1-2, with TRBD1 as a possible D gene (6 bases). CDR1 GTSNPN and CDR2 SVGIG come from the germline V gene (reference sequence). CDR3 size: 12 residues. Trimming removed 0 bases from V and 4 bases from J, with 6 bases in between. CDR3 DNA sequence: TGTGCCTGGAGTGTAGGGGGCTATGGCTACACCTTC. Translated: CAWSVGGYGYTF.

This clone showed up just once. This chain connects TRBV27 to TRBJ2-7; 9 bases fit TRBD1. The junction had 4 bases not matched to a gene; V was cut back by 2 bases and J by 2 bases. Germline CDR1 is MNHEY and CDR2 is SMNVEV (reference sequence). The CDR3 totals 15 residues. The CDR3 sequence is CASSLGTGGTYEQYF. The CDR3 DNA is TGTGCCAGCAGTTTAGGTACAGGGGGCACCTACGAGCAGTACTTC.

The chain joins TRBV2 to TRBJ2-1; D remains ambiguous. CDR1 is SNHLY and CDR2 is FYNNEI in the germline V gene. This CDR3 region has 14 residues. V lost 7 bases, J lost 3 bases, and 13 bases lay in between. The CDR3 loop is CASTWTASYNEQFF. Here the CDR3 DNA reads TGTGCCAGCACTTGGACGGCCAGCTACAATGAGCAGTTCTTC.

The rearrangement joins TRBV19 to TRBJ1-1; D not resolved. CDR1 and CDR2 (germline): LNHDA, SQIVND (reference sequence). This CDR3 is built from 14 residues. Trimming left V 0 bases short and J 4 bases short, with 9 bases between. This CDR3 reads CASSIEGPGTEAFF. CDR3 bases: TGTGCCAGTAGTATAGAGGGTCCGGGCACTGAAGCTTTCTTT.

CDR3 protein: CASSPPDNHNEQFF. The CDR3 bases are TGTGCCAGCAGCCCGCCCGACAATCACAATGAGCAGTTCTTC. The rearrangement links TRBV9 to TRBJ2-1, with D hard to call. Trimming left V 4 bases short and J 5 bases short, with 13 bases between. The germline gives CDR1 SGDLS, CDR2 YYNGEE. The CDR3 extends over 14 amino acids.

The CDR3 nucleotides are TGTGCCAGCAGTCCCCGAGGACAGATCTCTGGAAACACCATATATTTT. Translation: CASSPRGQISGNTIYF. This chain links TRBV25-1 with TRBJ1-3, with TRBD1 as a possible D gene (6 bases). From germline, CDR1 is MGHDK and CDR2 SYGVNS. V lost 5 bases and J lost 0, with 14 bases in between. The CDR3 runs to 16 residues.

This chain links TRBV4-1 with TRBJ2-1; 8 bases match TRBD2. CDR3 length: 16 residues. The V gene's germline CDR1 is MGHRA and CDR2 YSYEKL. The V gene end was trimmed by 4 bases and the J gene end by 0 bases; junction bases not matched to a gene: 5. The CDR3 region has the DNA TGCGCCAGCAGCCTTTTCAGCGGGAGCTCCTACAATGAGCAGTTCTTC. It is translated as CASSLFSGSSYNEQFF.

This chain joins TRBV7-9 and TRBJ2-1; 12 nucleotides match TRBD2. Trimming at V came to 5 bases and at J to 8 bases, leaving 10 bases not matched to a gene. This CDR3 comprises 16 residues. The germline V gene encodes CDR1 SEHNR and CDR2 FQNEAQ (reference sequence). The chain's CDR3 is CASSPTGLAGIDEQFF. The CDR3 DNA reads as TGTGCCAGCAGCCCGACAGGACTAGCGGGAATCGATGAGCAGTTCTTC.

The rearrangement links TRBV19 to TRBJ1-5; D is perhaps TRBD1 (5 bases). Per germline, CDR1 LNHDA and CDR2 SQIVND (reference sequence). Trimming took 2 bases from V and 0 from J, leaving 11 bases between them. The CDR3 has 16 amino acids. CDR3 in amino acids: CASSIFRGYSNQPQHF. The CDR3 DNA reads as TGTGCCAGTAGTATATTCCGGGGCTATAGCAATCAGCCCCAGCATTTT.

This rearrangement joins TRBV14 to TRBJ2-1; no firm D call. This CDR3 is built from 14 residues. Germline values: CDR1 SGHDN, CDR2 FVKESK. V was pared by 0 bases and J by 7 bases, with 10 bases between. CDR3 sequence reads: CASSQDWAANEQFF. The CDR3 nucleotides are TGTGCCAGCAGCCAAGATTGGGCAGCTAATGAGCAGTTCTTC.

The J gene is TRBJ1-2, the V gene TRBV16; no definite D call. This CDR3 comprises 14 residues. The V and J ends lost 0 bases and 3 bases respectively, with 8 bases between them. From germline, CDR1 is KGHSY and CDR2 FQNENV. The CDR3 sequence: CASSQSRTDYGYTF. CDR3 nucleotide sequence: TGTGCCAGCAGCCAATCCCGGACGGACTATGGCTACACCTTC.

The CDR3 is CASTPGTTWNEQFF. In nucleotides, the CDR3 is TGTGCCAGCACCCCAGGGACTACTTGGAATGAGCAGTTCTTC. This chain links TRBV5-4 with TRBJ2-1, with 7 bases aligning to TRBD2. V lost 6 bases to trimming and J lost 7 bases; unmatched junction nucleotides: 10. The length of the CDR3 is 14 residues. Germline CDR1 is SGHNT and CDR2 is YYREEE (reference sequence).

The chain uses TRBV7-2 and TRBJ2-5, with 9 bases that match TRBD2. J lost 5 bases, V lost 5 bases, and 3 bases had no gene match. The length of the CDR3 is 13 residues. Germline assignment: CDR1 SGHTA and CDR2 FQGNSA. In nucleotides, the CDR3 is TGTGCCAGCAGCCCCACTAGCGGGGAGACCCAGTACTTC. This sequence encodes CASSPTSGETQYF.

J is TRBJ2-2 and V is TRBV24-1, with D uncertain. Germline V gives CDR1 KGHDR, CDR2 SFDVKD. The CDR3 consists of 13 residues. Between the trimmed V and J ends, which lost 3 bases and 3 bases, there was a span of 4 bases. This CDR3 reads CATSDLYTGELFF. The CDR3 DNA sequence: TGTGCCACCAGTGATCTTTACACCGGGGAGCTGTTTTTT.

This sequence joins TRBV9 and TRBJ2-4; 11 nucleotides line up with TRBD2. Germline-derived CDR1 and CDR2 are SGDLS and YYNGEE. V lost 4 bases to trimming and J lost 2 bases; unmatched junction nucleotides: 14. The CDR3 extends over 19 amino acids. The CDR3 region has the DNA TGTGCCAGCAGCTTGGACTCGACTAGCGGGGTGTATTCCAAAAACATTCAGTACTTC. It codes for CASSLDSTSGVYSKNIQYF.

The chain has TRBV10-1 and TRBJ2-3; 8 bases are shared with TRBD2. CDR3 length equals 18 residues. Per the germline V gene, CDR1 is WNHNN and CDR2 is SYGVQD (reference sequence). After removal of 2 bases from V and 7 bases from J, the junction contained 17 bases not matched to a gene. This CDR3 reads CASSETRRPGGYGNTQYF. The CDR3 coding sequence is TGCGCCAGCAGTGAGACTAGACGGCCGGGAGGGTATGGGAATACGCAGTATTTT.

This sequence joins TRBV11-2 and TRBJ1-4; 10 nucleotides agree with TRBD1. CDR1 and CDR2 from the germline V gene are SGHAT and FQNNGV. The CDR3 covers 16 residues. Trimming removed 7 bases from V and 8 bases from J; junction bases left unmatched: 13. The CDR3 sequence: CASTRVSGTGDEKLFF. The DNA for the CDR3 is TGTGCCAGCACCCGGGTATCCGGGACAGGGGACGAAAAACTGTTTTTT.

This clone was counted a single time. This chain connects TRBV10-3 to TRBJ2-3; 12 bases match TRBD2. The CDR3 covers 16 residues. The V segment lost 3 bases and the J segment 2 bases; nucleotides outside the gene matches: 3. Germline CDR1 reads ENHRY; CDR2 reads SYGVKD. CDR3 DNA: TGTGCCATCAGTGACCCTAGCGGGAGGGACACAGATACGCAGTATTTT. Residues: CAISDPSGRDTDTQYF.

The chain couples TRBV4-2 to TRBJ2-2; 9 bases are shared with TRBD2. There are 16 residues in the CDR3. V trimming: 0 bases; J trimming: 1 base; junction bases outside the gene matches: 0. Germline V lookup: CDR1 LGHNA, CDR2 YNFKEQ. As DNA, the CDR3 is TGTGCCAGCAGCCAAGAAGCGGGAGGGAACACCGGGGAGCTGTTTTTT. This sequence encodes CASSQEAGGNTGELFF.

The chain carries TRBV7-9 and TRBJ2-5; D perhaps matches TRBD2 (5 bases). This CDR3 contains 14 residues. Germline V CDR1 and CDR2: SEHNR, FQNEAQ (reference sequence). Between the trimmed V and J ends, which lost 3 bases and 1 base, there was a span of 9 bases. CDR3 region: CASSFYTSQETQYF. The CDR3 nucleotides are TGTGCCAGCAGCTTCTATACTAGCCAAGAGACCCAGTACTTC.

The gene calls are TRBV5-1 and TRBJ2-7; D not resolved. Germline values: CDR1 SGHRS, CDR2 YFSETQ. V dropped 4 bases and J dropped 6 bases, with 8 bases sitting between them. The CDR3 loop spans 11 amino acids. The CDR3 coding sequence is TGCGCCAGCAGCCCCGGACGCGAGCAGTACTTC. This encodes CASSPGREQYF.

The chain has TRBV30 and TRBJ2-7; D is unresolved. Germline CDR1 is GTSNPN and CDR2 is SVGIG (reference sequence). Deletions cut 5 bases from V and 4 bases from J, with 9 bases between. The CDR3 is made up of 11 amino acids. This CDR3 is CAWVSGYEQYF. The CDR3 coding sequence is TGTGCCTGGGTGTCGGGTTACGAGCAGTACTTC.

The CDR3 loop reads CATSIRLASTDTQYF. CDR3 sequence (DNA): TGTGCCACCAGCATAAGACTAGCTAGCACAGATACGCAGTATTTT. The rearrangement links TRBV15 to TRBJ2-3, with TRBD2 matching 7 bases. Losses at the gene ends were 4 bases for V and 0 bases for J; bases not matched to a gene: 4. This CDR3 spans 15 amino acids. Germline values: CDR1 LNHNV, CDR2 YYDKDF (reference sequence). Combining the CDR3 with reference TRBV15 and TRBJ2-3 gives the whole variable domain DAMVIQNPRYQVTQFGKPVTLSCSQTLNHNVMYWYQQKSSQAPKLLFHYYDKDFNNEADTPDNFQSRRPNTSFCFLDIRSPGLGDTAMYLCATSIRLASTDTQYFGPGTRLTVL.

The chain combines TRBV6-5 with TRBJ1-3; D possibly corresponds to TRBD1 (6 bases). This CDR3 is 15 amino acids long. From germline, CDR1 is MNHEY and CDR2 SVGAGI. Trimming removed 2 bases at V and 2 bases at J, with 10 bases between. CDR3 residues: CASSYGQLPGNTIYF. The DNA of the CDR3 is TGTGCCAGCAGTTACGGACAGCTGCCTGGAAACACCATATATTTT.

The chain uses TRBV9 and TRBJ1-2, with D possibly being TRBD1 (5 bases). The V and J ends lost 3 bases and 9 bases respectively, with 12 bases between them. CDR1 is SGDLS, CDR2 YYNGEE, per germline. This CDR3 has 12 residues. The CDR3: CASSGTYTRYTF. The CDR3 DNA reads TGTGCCAGCAGCGGGACATACACCCGCTACACCTTC.

This chain joins TRBV4-1 and TRBJ1-3; possibly TRBD1 for D (6 bases). The CDR3 sequence is 14 residues long. Germline V gene lookup returns CDR1 MGHRA and CDR2 YSYEKL. V lost 3 bases and J 4 bases, leaving 10 bases between the germline ends. The CDR3 reads CASSHPGQGNTIYF. In DNA, the CDR3 is TGCGCCAGCAGCCACCCGGGACAAGGAAACACCATATATTTT.

The V and J genes are TRBV5-6 and TRBJ2-3; no clear D gene. CDR1 is SGHDT, CDR2 YYEEEE, per germline. Trimming pared 4 bases from V and 2 bases from J, leaving 14 bases between. The CDR3 is 15 residues long. The CDR3 sequence: CASSGVGGATDTQYF. Written as DNA, the CDR3 is TGTGCCAGCAGCGGGGTGGGCGGAGCCACAGATACGCAGTATTTT.

V and J are TRBV6-5 and TRBJ2-1; D might be TRBD2 (5 bases). The CDR3 consists of 14 residues. Trimming pared 10 bases from V and 5 bases from J, leaving 18 bases between. The germline gives CDR1 MNHEY, CDR2 SVGAGI. CDR3 nucleotide sequence: TGTGCCACTCGAGGGTGGATGTGGGACAATGAGCAGTTCTTC. It codes for CATRGWMWDNEQFF.